One sample yielded the 6 T cell receptor beta chains listed below, sequenced in a study of T cell repertoires in cytomegalovirus infection. One entry per CDR3 protein, called by TCRdb with MiXCR from the reads. This table has around 530,000 distinct CDR3 sequences, 16% appearing once. The sequenced sample consisted of CD8+ T cells from PBMCs. The receptor source for this set is a human donor in good health (CMV status not recorded). Some clones in this sample may be carry-over from other donors' samples.

Concerning this clonotype: A read error is possible here, since a much larger clone lies one base away. The rearrangement links TRBV29-1 to TRBJ2-3; D gene uncertain. Trimming cost V 8 bases and J 2 bases, with 20 bases left between them. CDR3 size: 15 residues. Germline lookup yields CDR1 SQVTM and CDR2 ANQGSEA. The CDR3 spells CSFSYSELYTDTQYF. The CDR3 DNA sequence: TGCAGCTTCAGTTACTCCGAACTATACACAGATACGCAGTATTTT.

The table lists this clonotype with a few counts. The CDR3 DNA reads as TGCAGCGTCGGGACTAGCGGGAGACGGGGGTACGAGCAGTACTTC. It is translated as CSVGTSGRRGYEQYF. The V gene is TRBV29-1, the J gene TRBJ2-7; 14 bases match TRBD2. The V segment lost 6 bases and the J segment 4 bases; nucleotides outside the gene matches: 8. The CDR3 covers 15 residues. CDR1 and CDR2 (germline): SQVTM, ANQGSEA.

This rearrangement joins TRBV4-1 to TRBJ2-7; TRBD1 is a possible D gene (6 bases). V dropped 0 bases and J dropped 3 bases, with 18 bases sitting between them. Looked up from germline, CDR1 is MGHRA and CDR2 is YSYEKL. This CDR3 region has 17 residues. The CDR3 nucleotides are TGCGCCAGCAGCCAAGATCGGCCCCGGGACATACTCTACGAGCAGTACTTC. This encodes CASSQDRPRDILYEQYF.

The chain is built from TRBV7-9 and TRBJ2-7, with 8 bases aligning to TRBD2. The V gene end was trimmed by 5 bases and the J gene end by 1 base; junction bases not matched to a gene: 4. The CDR3 has 14 residues. Germline V gene sequence: CDR1 SEHNR, CDR2 FQNEAQ (reference sequence). The CDR3 is CASSDGTSSYEQYF. DNA for the CDR3: TGTGCCAGCAGCGACGGGACTAGTTCCTACGAGCAGTACTTC.

This clonotype was seen at least ten times. Here the CDR3 DNA reads TGTGCCAGCAGTGAAGCGAGGGGCTGGGCCGGGGAGCTGTTTTTT. Translating it yields CASSEARGWAGELFF. The chain has TRBV2 and TRBJ2-2; either TRBD1 or TRBD2 may fit D (5 bases each). The germline gives CDR1 SNHLY, CDR2 FYNNEI. The germline V and J ends were trimmed by 0 bases and 6 bases, with 11 bases remaining between them. This CDR3 region has 15 residues.

This clonotype was seen a few times. The rearrangement uses TRBV27 and TRBJ2-3; a weak D match, TRBD2 (6 bases). The V end lost 6 bases, the J end lost 2 bases, and 21 bases lay between the germline ends. The CDR3 extends over 17 amino acids. Germline V CDR1 and CDR2: MNHEY, SMNVEV (reference sequence). The CDR3: CASSSHRDLGTTDTQYF. CDR3 coding DNA: TGTGCCAGCAGCTCGCACCGGGACTTGGGGACCACAGATACGCAGTATTTT.